A single sample gave rise to the 21 T cell receptor beta chains below, sequenced in a study of cytomegalovirus exposure and HLA in healthy donors. PCR involved 60 Vbeta and 13 Jbeta primers. The repertoire was sequenced with immunoSEQ multiplex PCR; TCRdb's copy has only in-frame clones and lacks some. The data show some 180,000 clones, under 9.5% seen once. The sample was PBMCs. Receptors originate from a young woman in good health and CMV-seropositive.

The chain joins TRBV11-3 to TRBJ2-3, with D uncertain. Trimming took 2 bases from V and 3 from J, leaving 6 bases between them. The length of the CDR3 is 13 residues. Germline CDR1 is SGHNT and CDR2 is YENEEA. CDR3 residues: CASSLSRTDTQYF. CDR3 sequence (DNA): TGTGCCAGCAGCTTATCTAGAACAGATACGCAGTATTTT.

V and J are TRBV2 and TRBJ2-1, with TRBD2 identical over 13 bases. Germline V lookup: CDR1 SNHLY, CDR2 FYNNEI. V gave up 1 base and J gave up 4 bases; unmatched junction bases: 4. This CDR3 is built from 17 residues. CDR3 sequence: CASSEGGLAGPYNEQFF. CDR3 sequence (DNA): TGTGCCAGCAGTGAAGGGGGACTAGCGGGACCATACAATGAGCAGTTCTTC.

This clone was seen a handful of times. V is TRBV7-9 and J is TRBJ2-3; D may be TRBD2 (5 bases). Trimming removed 4 bases at V and 0 bases at J, with 11 bases between. Germline V gene data show CDR1 as SEHNR and CDR2 as FQNEAQ (reference sequence). The CDR3 length is 15 residues. CDR3 in amino acids: CASSSGITSTDTQYF. In DNA, the CDR3 is TGTGCCAGCAGCTCCGGGATAACGAGCACAGATACGCAGTATTTT.

This clone appeared a few times. The rearrangement links TRBV5-5 to TRBJ1-1; maybe TRBD1 (6 bases). Germline CDR1 reads SGHKS; CDR2 reads YYEKEE (reference sequence). This CDR3 comprises 16 residues. V was trimmed by 0 bases and J by 2 bases, leaving 14 bases between them. CDR3 in DNA: TGTGCCAGCAGCTTGGGACCTGGACAGTTAAACACTGAAGCTTTCTTT. Its protein product is CASSLGPGQLNTEAFF.

The chain links TRBV30 to TRBJ1-1, with 8 bases matching TRBD1. V lost 4 bases to trimming and J lost 3 bases; unmatched junction nucleotides: 4. The CDR3 length is 13 residues. In germline, CDR1 is GTSNPN, CDR2 SVGIG (reference sequence). The CDR3 reads CAWTQGADTEAFF. CDR3 DNA: TGTGCCTGGACTCAGGGGGCGGACACTGAAGCTTTCTTT.

This clone was seen more than once but under ten times. J is TRBJ1-2 and V is TRBV6-6, with TRBD1 as a possible D gene (6 bases). CDR1 and CDR2 (germline): MNHNY, SVGAGI (reference sequence). Trimming left V 7 bases short and J 3 bases short, with 12 bases between. The CDR3 covers 13 residues. The CDR3 sequence: CASTEPGDYGYTF. CDR3 DNA sequence: TGTGCCAGCACCGAACCAGGGGACTATGGCTACACCTTC.

This clone was counted only a few times. The V call is TRBV7-9, the J call TRBJ1-2; 11 nucleotides agree with TRBD1. The CDR3 covers 17 residues. V shed 5 bases and J 3 bases; nucleotides not matched to a gene: 11. Germline V gene lookup returns CDR1 SEHNR and CDR2 FQNEAQ (reference sequence). The CDR3: CASSGRDRGTDDYGYTF. The CDR3 region has the DNA TGTGCCAGCAGCGGCCGGGACAGGGGGACAGATGACTATGGCTACACCTTC.

This clone was observed a handful of times. The V and J genes are TRBV27 and TRBJ1-1; 9 nucleotides match TRBD1. J was trimmed by 0 bases and V by 5 bases; bases with no gene match: 7. Germline CDR1 and CDR2: MNHEY and SMNVEV (reference sequence). The CDR3 has 16 amino acids. CDR3 bases: TGTGCCAGCAGTCAGGGACAGGGAATATTGAACACTGAAGCTTTCTTT. Translation: CASSQGQGILNTEAFF.

This clone was recorded a few times. V is TRBV6-5 and J is TRBJ2-1; 7 nucleotides agree with TRBD1. This CDR3 is 15 amino acids long. From germline, CDR1 is MNHEY and CDR2 SVGAGI. Trimming took 4 bases from V and 7 from J; bases not matched to a gene: 10. This CDR3 is CASSSPRGTRNEQFF. The CDR3 DNA follows: TGTGCCAGCAGTTCCCCCAGGGGGACCCGGAATGAGCAGTTCTTC.

The chain combines TRBV9 with TRBJ2-7; a weak D match, TRBD1 (5 bases). The germline V and J ends were trimmed by 0 bases and 4 bases, with 14 bases remaining between them. CDR3 length: 15 residues. Germline assignment: CDR1 SGDLS and CDR2 YYNGEE. The CDR3 here is CASSVGDRPRYEQYF. The DNA of the CDR3 is TGTGCCAGCAGCGTAGGCGACAGACCGAGATACGAGCAGTACTTC.

The chain combines TRBV2 with TRBJ2-1; tentative D call: TRBD2 (5 bases). Trimming shortened V by 7 bases and J by 8 bases, and 12 bases separated the two germline ends. This CDR3 spans 12 amino acids. The germline V gene encodes CDR1 SNHLY and CDR2 FYNNEI. The CDR3 DNA reads as TGTGCCAGCATACGTGAGGGCCATGAGCAGTTCTTC. It yields the protein CASIREGHEQFF.

This clone was seen more than once but under ten times. The chain is built from TRBV5-4 and TRBJ2-7, with D perhaps TRBD2 (7 bases). Germline CDR1 and CDR2: SGHNT and YYREEE (reference sequence). The CDR3 is 14 amino acids. V lost 5 bases, J lost 6 bases, and 18 bases lay in between. CDR3 protein: CASSLGGRESEQYF. In nucleotides, the CDR3 is TGTGCCAGCAGTTTAGGGGGGAGGGAAAGCGAGCAGTACTTC. Using reference TRBV5-4 and TRBJ2-7 for the parts outside the CDR3, the full variable domain is ETGVTQSPTHLIKTRGQQVTLRCSSQSGHNTVSWYQQALGQGPQFIFQYYREEENGRGNFPPRFSGLQFPNYSSELNVNALELDDSALYLCASSLGGRESEQYFGPGTRLTVT.

This clone was counted between two and nine times. J is TRBJ2-7 and V is TRBV6-5; 7 bases fit TRBD1. The CDR3 is made up of 13 amino acids. Trimming took 5 bases from V and 11 from J; bases not matched to a gene: 12. Per germline, CDR1 MNHEY and CDR2 SVGAGI. CDR3 DNA: TGTGCCAGCAGTGACTGGGACAGAGGGTCCGAGTACTTC. This sequence encodes CASSDWDRGSEYF.

V usage is TRBV27 and J usage is TRBJ1-5; TRBD1 matches 10 bases. This CDR3 has 18 residues. After removal of 1 base from V and 1 base from J, the junction contained 7 bases not matched to a gene. Germline V CDR1 and CDR2: MNHEY, SMNVEV (reference sequence). The chain's CDR3 is CASSLLDRGGRSNQPQHF. CDR3 sequence (DNA): TGTGCCAGCAGTTTATTGGACAGGGGGGGAAGAAGCAATCAGCCCCAGCATTTT.

This chain joins TRBV30 and TRBJ2-2; 7 positions match TRBD2. Germline values: CDR1 GTSNPN, CDR2 SVGIG (reference sequence). This CDR3 is built from 14 residues. J gave up 0 bases and V 7 bases, and 5 bases lay outside the gene matches. In DNA, the CDR3 is TGTGCCTCCCCGCTAGCGGCGAACACCGGGGAGCTGTTTTTT. This translates into CASPLAANTGELFF.

The chain joins TRBV5-1 to TRBJ1-2, with 7 bases aligning to TRBD1. This CDR3 spans 16 amino acids. From germline, CDR1 is SGHRS and CDR2 YFSETQ. V was pared by 4 bases and J by 5 bases, with 14 bases of the junction left unmatched. CDR3: CASSKQPGQSFYGYTF. The DNA for the CDR3 is TGCGCCAGCAGCAAACAACCGGGACAGAGTTTTTATGGCTACACCTTC.

This clone was detected a few times. The chain links TRBV9 to TRBJ1-2; a weak D match, TRBD1 (5 bases). Germline loops: CDR1 SGDLS, CDR2 YYNGEE. Trimming left V 7 bases short and J 4 bases short, with 20 bases between. This CDR3 region has 15 residues. CDR3 nucleotide sequence: TGTGCCAGCCAACGGGGAGGCCCCGGGGGCTATGGCTACACCTTC. Its protein product is CASQRGGPGGYGYTF.

This clone has more than one count but fewer than ten. This chain uses TRBV7-9 with TRBJ2-3, with no clear D. The CDR3 has 12 residues. Trimming pared 5 bases from V and 2 bases from J, leaving 5 bases between. Germline V lookup: CDR1 SEHNR, CDR2 FQNEAQ (reference sequence). CDR3 in amino acids: CASSANTDTQYF. CDR3 DNA sequence: TGTGCCAGCAGCGCGAACACAGATACGCAGTATTTT. Based on the CDR3 plus reference TRBV7-9 and TRBJ2-3, the full variable domain is DTGVSQNPRHKITKRGQNVTFRCDPISEHNRLYWYRQTLGQGPEFLTYFQNEAQLEKSRLLSDRFSAERPKGSFSTLEIQRTEQGDSAMYLCASSANTDTQYFGPGTRLTVL.

This clone was counted a few times. The CDR3 is CASSIAKTRGGVSNQPQHF. The CDR3 nucleotides read TGTGCCAGTAGTATAGCCAAAACAAGGGGGGGGGTGAGCAATCAGCCCCAGCATTTT. V is TRBV19 and J is TRBJ1-5; possibly TRBD1 for D (6 bases). This CDR3 is built from 19 residues. The V gene lost 1 base and the J gene lost 1 base, with 20 bases spanning the gap. In germline, CDR1 is LNHDA, CDR2 SQIVND (reference sequence).

V gene TRBV6-1 combines with J gene TRBJ1-5, with a weak D call TRBD1 (5 bases). The germline V gene has CDR1 MNHNS and CDR2 SASEGT. This CDR3 region has 13 residues. Trimming removed 3 bases from V and 6 bases from J, with 9 bases in between. In nucleotides, the CDR3 is TGTGCCAGCAGTGACAGGGAAGGTCAGCCCCAGCATTTT. It yields the protein CASSDREGQPQHF.

The CDR3 DNA reads as TGTGCCAGCAGTGAAGAGATGAGGGGACTCTACGAGCAGTACTTC. Translated, it gives CASSEEMRGLYEQYF. This rearrangement joins TRBV6-1 to TRBJ2-7, with a tentative D call TRBD2 (6 bases). This CDR3 is 15 amino acids long. Trimming stripped 1 base from V and 3 bases from J, with 13 bases between. The germline V gene has CDR1 MNHNS and CDR2 SASEGT.